These 15 T cell receptor beta chains were all obtained from the same sample, sequenced in a study of control samples from healthy donors and cancer patients. Only in-frame clones appear in the TCRdb table, and some are missing; sequencing was by immunoSEQ multiplex PCR. The table has around 150,000 clones, nearly 96% seen once. Sequenced input: blood. The receptors here all came from a woman in her twenties or thirties in good health.

A word on this clone: This sample includes further DNA sequences coding for the same CDR3. This chain uses TRBV3-1 (or the pseudogene TRBV3-2) with TRBJ1-5; D possibly corresponds to TRBD1 (5 bases). Trimming took 0 bases from V and 6 from J, leaving 6 bases between them. In germline, CDR1 is LGHDT, CDR2 YNNKEL (reference sequence). This CDR3 spans 13 amino acids. The CDR3 loop is CASSQEGVQPQHF. The CDR3 DNA follows: TGTGCCAGCAGCCAAGAAGGGGTTCAGCCCCAGCATTTT.

V gene TRBV5-1 combines with J gene TRBJ2-1, with D possibly being TRBD2 (7 bases). From germline, CDR1 is SGHRS and CDR2 YFSETQ. V was cut by 0 bases and J by 7 bases, with 11 bases left in between. The CDR3 contains 14 residues. This CDR3 reads CASSLEQGGNEQFF. The DNA of the CDR3 is TGCGCCAGCAGCTTGGAACAGGGAGGGAATGAGCAGTTCTTC.

The genes are TRBV4-1 and TRBJ2-7, with a possible D match to TRBD1 (6 bases). The CDR3 loop spans 19 amino acids. Germline loops: CDR1 MGHRA, CDR2 YSYEKL. V shed 0 bases and J shed 6 bases, with 27 bases lying between them. CDR3 DNA: TGCGCCAGCAGCCAAGAGACACTGTCGACGCCGAAACAGGGCTCCGAGCAGTACTTC. Its protein product is CASSQETLSTPKQGSEQYF.

V is TRBV10-3 and J is TRBJ2-3, with D perhaps TRBD1 (5 bases). The CDR3 length is 16 residues. Per germline, CDR1 ENHRY and CDR2 SYGVKD. V lost 3 bases and J 1 base, leaving 14 bases between the germline ends. In nucleotides, the CDR3 is TGTGCCATCAGTGACCAGGGCCATCCTCGCACAGATACGCAGTATTTT. It specifies CAISDQGHPRTDTQYF.

The rearrangement joins TRBV3-1 (or the pseudogene TRBV3-2) to TRBJ2-1; no firm D call. Per germline, CDR1 LGHDT and CDR2 YNNKEL (reference sequence). The V gene lost 0 bases and the J gene lost 0 bases, with 12 bases spanning the gap. This CDR3 spans 17 amino acids. The CDR3 DNA reads TGTGCCAGCAGCCAAGATCGAGGCACCTCCTCCTACAATGAGCAGTTCTTC. It codes for CASSQDRGTSSYNEQFF.

The chain uses TRBV5-4 and TRBJ2-7; 7 bases are shared with TRBD1. Germline trimming cut 4 bases from V and 3 bases from J; bases unmatched to any gene: 10. Germline CDR1 and CDR2: SGHNT and YYREEE (reference sequence). The CDR3 loop spans 15 amino acids. The CDR3 region is CASSGNRGQSYEQYF. The CDR3 bases are TGTGCCAGCAGCGGAAACAGGGGTCAAAGCTACGAGCAGTACTTC.

The rearrangement links TRBV4-2 to TRBJ2-2; tentative D call: TRBD2 (5 bases). This CDR3 has 14 amino acids. Germline CDR1 is LGHNA and CDR2 is YNFKEQ. V was shortened by 6 bases and J by 8 bases, with 16 bases between the two germline ends. CDR3 residues: CASRPWSRAGELFF. The CDR3 DNA reads TGTGCCAGCAGGCCCTGGTCGAGGGCGGGGGAGCTGTTTTTT.

The chain uses TRBV16 and TRBJ1-5; no clear D gene. The ends were cut back, 2 bases at V and 0 bases at J, with 5 bases in the middle. This CDR3 spans 14 amino acids. Germline loops: CDR1 KGHSY, CDR2 FQNENV. The CDR3 nucleotides read TGTGCCAGCAGCCAAGGTTATAGCAATCAGCCCCAGCATTTT. Amino acid sequence: CASSQGYSNQPQHF.

CDR3 sequence: CASSPRAGPQETQYF. The CDR3 region has the DNA TGTGCCAGCAGCCCTCGAGCGGGCCCTCAAGAGACCCAGTACTTC. This sequence joins TRBV7-9 and TRBJ2-5; a possible D gene is TRBD2 (6 bases). V shed 5 bases and J shed 2 bases, with 15 bases lying between them. CDR1 and CDR2 from the germline V gene are SEHNR and FQNEAQ (reference sequence). This CDR3 is built from 15 residues.

The chain is built from TRBV13 and TRBJ2-1; no clear D. V lost 2 bases, J lost 0 bases, and 8 bases lay in between. The CDR3 is made up of 15 amino acids. CDR1 PRHDT and CDR2 FYEKMQ come from the germline V gene (reference sequence). The DNA of the CDR3 is TGTGCCAGCAGCTTACGCGGAGCCTCCTACAATGAGCAGTTCTTC. Amino acid sequence: CASSLRGASYNEQFF. The entire variable domain, with the rest obtained from reference TRBV13 and TRBJ2-1, is as follows: AAGVIQSPRHLIKEKRETATLKCYPIPRHDTVYWYQQGPGQDPQFLISFYEKMQSDKGSIPDRFSAQQFSDYHSELNMSSLELGDSALYFCASSLRGASYNEQFFGPGTRLTVL.

This clone was observed once. This chain connects TRBV27 to TRBJ1-5; 8 nucleotides align to TRBD1. In germline, CDR1 is MNHEY, CDR2 SMNVEV (reference sequence). This CDR3 comprises 18 residues. Trimming at V came to 5 bases and at J to 0 bases, leaving 12 bases not matched to a gene. In DNA, the CDR3 is TGTGCCAGCAGTCCAATCCAGGGGGCCCAGTATAGCAATCAGCCCCAGCATTTT. It translates to CASSPIQGAQYSNQPQHF.

Concerning this clone itself: The junction departs from germline at one end; a sequencing error may be responsible. The rearrangement joins TRBV7-9 to TRBJ1-1; a weak D match, TRBD1 (6 bases). This CDR3 contains 15 residues. Germline CDR1 reads SEHNR; CDR2 reads FQNEAQ (reference sequence). The CDR3 coding sequence is TGTGCCAGCAGTTTAGGGGCAGGGGTACTCACTGAAGCTTTCTTT. Translated, it gives CASSLGAGVLTEAFF.

The chain links TRBV19 to TRBJ1-5; 8 positions match TRBD1. CDR3 size: 14 residues. Germline V lookup: CDR1 LNHDA, CDR2 SQIVND (reference sequence). The J segment lost 6 bases and the V segment lost 1 base, leaving 2 bases of the junction unmatched. The CDR3 spells CASSIGTGLQPQHF. CDR3 coding DNA: TGTGCCAGTAGTATAGGGACAGGGCTTCAGCCCCAGCATTTT. Full variable domain (remainder filled in from reference TRBV19 and TRBJ1-5): DGGITQSPKYLFRKEGQNVTLSCEQNLNHDAMYWYRQDPGQGLRLIYYSQIVNDFQKGDIAEGYSVSREKKESFPLTVTSAQKNPTAFYLCASSIGTGLQPQHFGDGTRLSIL.

The chain is built from TRBV6-5 and TRBJ1-2; D is uncertain. This CDR3 is built from 14 residues. Germline CDR1 and CDR2: MNHEY and SVGAGI. Trimming pared 6 bases from V and 2 bases from J, leaving 13 bases between. The DNA of the CDR3 is TGTGCCAGCAGCCAAACCTTCCCCAACTATGGCTACACCTTC. Translating gives CASSQTFPNYGYTF.

The rearrangement links TRBV18 to TRBJ1-1; D is ambiguous. Trimming shortened V by 1 base and J by 6 bases, and 9 bases separated the two germline ends. The CDR3 length is 13 residues. Germline assignment: CDR1 KGHSH and CDR2 LQKENI. The CDR3 loop reads CASSPQGYAEAFF. The DNA of the CDR3 is TGTGCCAGCTCACCACAGGGATACGCTGAAGCTTTCTTT.